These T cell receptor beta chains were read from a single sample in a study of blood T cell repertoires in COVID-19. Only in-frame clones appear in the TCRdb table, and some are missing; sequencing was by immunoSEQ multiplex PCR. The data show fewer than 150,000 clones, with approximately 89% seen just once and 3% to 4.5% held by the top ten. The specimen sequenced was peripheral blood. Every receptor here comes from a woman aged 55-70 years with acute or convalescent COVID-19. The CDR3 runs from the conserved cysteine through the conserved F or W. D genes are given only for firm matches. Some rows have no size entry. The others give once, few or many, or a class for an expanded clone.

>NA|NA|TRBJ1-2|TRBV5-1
CASSLIGEGGYTF
TGCGCCAGCAGCTTGATAGGGGAAGGTGGCTACACCTTC
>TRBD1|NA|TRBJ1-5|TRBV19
CATGRDRVNQPQHF
TGTGCCACCGGTAGGGACAGGGTCAATCAGCCCCAGCATTTT
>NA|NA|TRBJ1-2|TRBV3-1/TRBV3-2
CASSQGPGRSGGYTF
TGTGCCAGCAGCCAAGGTCCTGGGAGGTCCGGTGGCTACACCTTC
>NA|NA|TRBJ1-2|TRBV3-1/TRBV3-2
CASSQEPGARGYTF
TGTGCCAGCAGCCAAGAGCCAGGGGCGCGCGGCTACACCTTC
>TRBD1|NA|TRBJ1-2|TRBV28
CASSSTGTGGHGYTF
TGTGCCAGCAGTTCAACCGGGACAGGGGGCCATGGCTACACCTTC
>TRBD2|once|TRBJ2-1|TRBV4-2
CASSQVTGTKEFF
TGTGCCAGCAGCCAGGTCACCGGGACTAAGGAGTTCTTC
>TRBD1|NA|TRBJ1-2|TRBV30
CAWGALTGESYTF
TGTGCCTGGGGCGCTCTGACAGGGGAAAGCTACACCTTC
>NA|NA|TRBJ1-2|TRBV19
CASSSDGLYGYTF
TGTGCCAGTAGTAGTGACGGACTCTATGGCTACACCTTC
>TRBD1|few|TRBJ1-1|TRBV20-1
CSASALDREEGAFF
TGCAGTGCTAGTGCGCTGGACAGGGAGGAAGGAGCTTTCTTT
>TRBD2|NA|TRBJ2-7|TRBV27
CASSLLAGEENEQYF
TGTGCCAGCAGTTTACTAGCGGGAGAAGAGAACGAGCAGTACTTC
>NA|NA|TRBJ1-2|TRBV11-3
CASSRRGGKNYGYTF
TGTGCCAGCAGCCGAAGGGGCGGGAAAAACTATGGCTACACCTTC
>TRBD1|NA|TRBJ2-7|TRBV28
CASSLPGTGRYEQYF
TGTGCCAGCAGTTTACCCGGGACAGGGCGATACGAGCAGTACTTC
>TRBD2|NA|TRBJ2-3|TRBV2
CARTSRGSGRGTDTQYF
TGTGCCAGGACTTCCAGAGGGTCCGGGAGGGGGACAGATACGCAGTATTTT
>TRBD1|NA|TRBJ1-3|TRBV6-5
CASSPPGGPGNTIYF
TGTGCCAGCAGTCCCCCAGGGGGTCCTGGAAACACCATATATTTT
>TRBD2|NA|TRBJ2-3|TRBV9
CASSVGMTSESTDTQYF
TGTGCCAGCAGCGTAGGAATGACTAGCGAGAGCACAGATACGCAGTATTTT
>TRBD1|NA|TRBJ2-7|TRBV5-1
CASSLDRGNEQYF
TGCGCCAGCAGCTTGGACAGGGGGAACGAGCAGTACTTC
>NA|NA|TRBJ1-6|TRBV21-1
CAPRGGRSLGSPLHF
TGTGCCCCCCGGGGAGGGAGAAGCCTAGGATCACCCCTCCACTTT
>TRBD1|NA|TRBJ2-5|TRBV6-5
CASRSGQGYQETQYF
TGTGCCAGCAGATCGGGACAGGGTTACCAAGAGACCCAGTACTTC
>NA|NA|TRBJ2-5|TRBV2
CASSVLIRGETQYF
TGTGCCAGCAGTGTTCTTATTCGGGGGGAGACCCAGTACTTC
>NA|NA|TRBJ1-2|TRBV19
CASSIEAGYGYTF
TGTGCCAGTAGTATAGAAGCGGGGTATGGCTACACCTTC
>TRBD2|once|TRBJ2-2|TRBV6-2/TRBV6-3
CASSTARGAGAVGELFF
TGTGCCAGCAGTACGGCGCGGGGAGCGGGAGCAGTCGGGGAGCTGTTTTTT
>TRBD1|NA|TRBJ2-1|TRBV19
CASSPGTGYNEQFF
TGTGCCAGTAGTCCCGGGACAGGGTACAATGAGCAGTTCTTC
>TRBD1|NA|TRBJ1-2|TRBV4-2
CASSQDRGTGDGYTF
TGTGCCAGCAGCCAAGATAGGGGGACAGGGGATGGCTACACCTTC
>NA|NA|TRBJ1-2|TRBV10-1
CASSALQGSGYTF
TGCGCCAGCAGTGCCCTTCAGGGTTCTGGCTACACCTTC
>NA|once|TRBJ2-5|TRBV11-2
CASSYRSQYQETQYF
TGTGCCAGCAGCTATAGGAGTCAGTACCAAGAGACCCAGTACTTC
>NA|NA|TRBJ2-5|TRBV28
CASSGDRETQYF
TGTGCCAGCAGTGGCGACAGGGAGACCCAGTACTTC
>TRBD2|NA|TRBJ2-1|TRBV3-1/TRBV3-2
CASSKTSGRGYNEQFF
TGTGCCAGCAGCAAGACTAGCGGGAGGGGCTACAATGAGCAGTTCTTC
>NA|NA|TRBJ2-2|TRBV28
CASSPAAVNTGELFF
TGTGCCAGCAGCCCGGCAGCGGTCAACACCGGGGAGCTGTTTTTT
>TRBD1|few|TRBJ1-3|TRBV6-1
CASSVLDRGSGNTIYF
TGTGCCAGCAGTGTTTTGGACAGGGGGTCAGGAAACACCATATATTTT
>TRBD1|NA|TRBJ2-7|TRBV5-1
CASSEQGPSSYEQYF
TGCGCCAGCAGCGAACAGGGGCCAAGCTCCTACGAGCAGTACTTC
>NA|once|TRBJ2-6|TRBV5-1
CASSSHNSGANVLTF
TGCGCCAGCAGCTCTCACAACTCTGGGGCCAACGTCCTGACTTTC
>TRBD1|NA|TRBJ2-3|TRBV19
CASSTTTGGRDTQYF
TGTGCCAGTAGTACGACAACAGGGGGGCGGGATACGCAGTATTTT
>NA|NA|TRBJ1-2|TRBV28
CASSLGGNGYTF
TGTGCCAGCAGTTTAGGGGGGAATGGCTACACCTTC
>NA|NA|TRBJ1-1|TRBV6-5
CASSLLRDTEAFF
TGTGCCAGCAGTCTGCTCCGGGACACTGAAGCTTTCTTT
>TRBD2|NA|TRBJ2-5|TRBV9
CASSQTSGETQYF
TGTGCCAGCAGCCAAACTAGCGGAGAGACCCAGTACTTC
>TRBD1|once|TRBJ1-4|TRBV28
CASSSPGQGGEKLFF
TGTGCCAGCAGCTCCCCGGGACAGGGAGGTGAAAAACTGTTTTTT
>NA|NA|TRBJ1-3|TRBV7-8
CASSLWTSGNTIYF
TGTGCCAGCAGCTTGTGGACATCTGGAAACACCATATATTTT
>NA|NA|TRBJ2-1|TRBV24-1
CATSVTQTLTYNEQFF
TGTGCCACCAGTGTAACACAGACCCTAACCTACAATGAGCAGTTCTTC
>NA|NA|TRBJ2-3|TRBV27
CASWRDVTTDTQYF
TGTGCCAGCTGGCGGGACGTAACCACAGATACGCAGTATTTT
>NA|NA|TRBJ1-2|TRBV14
CASSRQVEGGYTF
TGTGCCAGCAGCCGTCAGGTGGAGGGCGGCTACACCTTC
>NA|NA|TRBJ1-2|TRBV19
CASSIRGSYGYTF
TGTGCCAGTAGTATCCGAGGGTCCTATGGCTACACCTTC
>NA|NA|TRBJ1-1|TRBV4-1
CASSTPDRNTEAFF
TGCGCCAGCAGCACCCCGGACAGGAACACTGAAGCTTTCTTT
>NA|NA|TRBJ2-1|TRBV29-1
CSVDRGSYNEQFF
TGCAGCGTTGATCGAGGGTCCTACAATGAGCAGTTCTTC
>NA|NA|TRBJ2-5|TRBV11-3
CASSQGGGRKGETQYF
TGTGCCAGCAGCCAAGGAGGCGGACGGAAAGGAGAGACCCAGTACTTC
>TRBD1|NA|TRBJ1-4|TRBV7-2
CASSRDRAYEKLFF
TGTGCCAGCAGCCGCGACAGGGCATATGAAAAACTGTTTTTT
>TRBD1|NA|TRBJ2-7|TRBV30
CAWSVGGTGANEQYF
TGTGCCTGGAGTGTAGGTGGGACAGGGGCGAATGAGCAGTACTTC
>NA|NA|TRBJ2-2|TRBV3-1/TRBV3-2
CASSWGGGNTGELFF
TGTGCCAGCAGCTGGGGAGGAGGAAACACCGGGGAGCTGTTTTTT
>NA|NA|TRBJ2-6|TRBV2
CASSEEGWSSGANVLTF
TGTGCCAGCAGTGAAGAGGGGTGGAGCTCTGGGGCCAACGTCCTGACTTTC
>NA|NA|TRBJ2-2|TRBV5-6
CASSLEQGITGELFF
TGTGCCAGCAGCTTGGAGCAGGGGATCACCGGGGAGCTGTTTTTT
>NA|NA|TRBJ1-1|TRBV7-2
CASSLLGHIMNTEAFF
TGTGCCAGCAGCTTATTGGGGCACATCATGAACACTGAAGCTTTCTTT
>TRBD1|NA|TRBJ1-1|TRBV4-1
CASSQEGTFTGATGTEAFF
TGCGCCAGCAGCCAAGAAGGAACTTTCACAGGGGCGACAGGGACTGAAGCTTTCTTT
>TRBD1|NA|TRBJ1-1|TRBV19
CASSIDLYRTGGLNTEAFF
TGTGCCAGTAGTATAGATCTATACAGGACAGGGGGCCTGAACACTGAAGCTTTCTTT
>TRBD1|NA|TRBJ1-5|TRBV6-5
CASSSAGTGGLEPQHF
TGTGCCAGCAGTTCTGCCGGGACAGGGGGCTTAGAGCCCCAGCATTTT
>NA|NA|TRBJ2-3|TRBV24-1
CATSEEGGAGFDTQYF
TGTGCCACCAGTGAGGAAGGGGGAGCGGGATTCGATACGCAGTATTTT